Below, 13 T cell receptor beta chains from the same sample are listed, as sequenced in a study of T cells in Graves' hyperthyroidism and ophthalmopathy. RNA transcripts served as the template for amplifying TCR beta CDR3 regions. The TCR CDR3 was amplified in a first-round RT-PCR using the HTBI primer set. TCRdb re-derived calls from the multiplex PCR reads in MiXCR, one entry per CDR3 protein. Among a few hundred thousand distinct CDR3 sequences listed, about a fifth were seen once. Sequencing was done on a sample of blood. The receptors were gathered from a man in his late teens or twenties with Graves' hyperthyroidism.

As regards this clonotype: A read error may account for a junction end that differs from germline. DNA of the CDR3: TGTGCCTGGGCTGACAGGGGCGAAGGTCAGTCCCAGCATTTT. This gives the protein CAWADRGEGQSQHF. The chain carries TRBV30 and TRBJ1-5, with 8 bases identical to TRBD1. The CDR3 totals 14 residues. Germline loops: CDR1 GTSNPN, CDR2 SVGIG (reference sequence).

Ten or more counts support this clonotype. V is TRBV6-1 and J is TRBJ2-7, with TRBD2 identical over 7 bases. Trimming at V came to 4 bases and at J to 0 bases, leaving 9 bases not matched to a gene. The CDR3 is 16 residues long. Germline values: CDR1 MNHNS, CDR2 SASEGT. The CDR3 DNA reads TGTGCCAGCAGTGCGGCTAGCGGTTCTAGCTCCTACGAGCAGTACTTC. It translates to CASSAASGSSSYEQYF.

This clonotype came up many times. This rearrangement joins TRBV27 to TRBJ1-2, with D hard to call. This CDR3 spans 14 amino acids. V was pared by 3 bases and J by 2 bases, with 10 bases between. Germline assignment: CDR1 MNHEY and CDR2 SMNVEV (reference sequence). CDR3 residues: CASSFTELNYGYTF. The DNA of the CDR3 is TGTGCCAGCAGTTTCACGGAGTTAAACTATGGCTACACCTTC.

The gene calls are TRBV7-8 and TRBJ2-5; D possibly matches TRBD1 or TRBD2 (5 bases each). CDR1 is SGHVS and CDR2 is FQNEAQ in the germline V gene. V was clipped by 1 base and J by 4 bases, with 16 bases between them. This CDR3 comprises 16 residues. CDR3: CASSLDPVGTLETQYF. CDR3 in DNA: TGTGCCAGCAGCTTAGACCCAGTTGGGACGCTAGAGACCCAGTACTTC.

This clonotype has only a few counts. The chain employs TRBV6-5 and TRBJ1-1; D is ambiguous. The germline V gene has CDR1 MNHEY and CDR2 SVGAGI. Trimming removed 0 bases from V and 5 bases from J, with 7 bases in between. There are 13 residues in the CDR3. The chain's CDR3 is CASSYSEGTEAFF. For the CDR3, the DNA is TGTGCCAGCAGTTACTCGGAAGGGACTGAAGCTTTCTTT.

The CDR3 loop is CATSDNGGMSNQPQHF. DNA for the CDR3: TGTGCCACCAGTGATAATGGGGGGATGAGCAATCAGCCCCAGCATTTT. The chain is built from TRBV24-1 and TRBJ1-5; D perhaps matches TRBD1 (5 bases). Trimming removed 3 bases at V and 1 base at J, with 12 bases between. The CDR3 loop spans 16 amino acids. Germline CDR1 is KGHDR and CDR2 is SFDVKD.

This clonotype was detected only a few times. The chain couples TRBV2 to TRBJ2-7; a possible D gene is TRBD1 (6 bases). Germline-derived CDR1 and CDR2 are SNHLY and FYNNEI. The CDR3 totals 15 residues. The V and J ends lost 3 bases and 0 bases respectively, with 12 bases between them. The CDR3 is CASSDCGGPSYEQYF. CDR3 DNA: TGTGCCAGCAGTGATTGTGGGGGCCCCTCCTACGAGCAGTACTTC. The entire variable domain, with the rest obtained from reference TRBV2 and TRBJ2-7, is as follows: EPEVTQTPSHQVTQMGQEVILRCVPISNHLYFYWYRQILGQKVEFLVSFYNNEISEKSEIFDDQFSVERPDGSNFTLKIRSTKLEDSAMYFCASSDCGGPSYEQYFGPGTRLTVT.

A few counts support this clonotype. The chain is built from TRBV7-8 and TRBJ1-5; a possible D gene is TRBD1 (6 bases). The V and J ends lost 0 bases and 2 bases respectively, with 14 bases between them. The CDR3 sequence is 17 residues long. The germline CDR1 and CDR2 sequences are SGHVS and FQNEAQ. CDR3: CASSLAPGARGNQPQHF. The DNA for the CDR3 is TGTGCCAGCAGCTTAGCGCCAGGGGCCAGGGGCAATCAGCCCCAGCATTTT.

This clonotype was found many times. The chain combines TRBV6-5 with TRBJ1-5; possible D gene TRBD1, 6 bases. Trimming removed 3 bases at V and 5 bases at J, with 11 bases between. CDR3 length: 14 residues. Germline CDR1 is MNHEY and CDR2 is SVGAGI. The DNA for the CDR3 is TGTGCCAGCAGTTATGGGGGGCATGATCAGCCCCAGCATTTT. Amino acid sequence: CASSYGGHDQPQHF.

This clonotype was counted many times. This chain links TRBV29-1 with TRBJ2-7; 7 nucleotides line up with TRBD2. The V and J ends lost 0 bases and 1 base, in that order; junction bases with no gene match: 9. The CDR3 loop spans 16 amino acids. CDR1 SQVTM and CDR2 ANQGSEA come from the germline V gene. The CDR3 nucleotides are TGCAGCGTTGAAGATGTGGGCGGGAGATCATCCTACGAGCAGTACTTC. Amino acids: CSVEDVGGRSSYEQYF.

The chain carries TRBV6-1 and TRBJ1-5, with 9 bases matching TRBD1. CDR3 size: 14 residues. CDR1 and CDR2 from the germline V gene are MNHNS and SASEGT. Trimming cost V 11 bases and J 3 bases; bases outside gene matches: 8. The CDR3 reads CASTGTGFNQPQHF. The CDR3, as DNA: TGTGCCTCCACGGGGACAGGGTTCAATCAGCCCCAGCATTTT.

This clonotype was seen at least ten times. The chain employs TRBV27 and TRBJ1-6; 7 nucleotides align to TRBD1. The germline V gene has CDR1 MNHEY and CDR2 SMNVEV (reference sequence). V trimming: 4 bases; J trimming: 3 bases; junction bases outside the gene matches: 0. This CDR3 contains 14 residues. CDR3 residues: CASSSGGYNSPLHF. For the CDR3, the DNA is TGTGCCAGCAGTTCAGGGGGCTATAATTCACCCCTCCACTTT.

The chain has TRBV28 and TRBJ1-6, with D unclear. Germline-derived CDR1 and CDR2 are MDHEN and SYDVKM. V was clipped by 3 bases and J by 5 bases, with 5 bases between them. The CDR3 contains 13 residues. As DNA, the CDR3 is TGTGCCAGCAGTTTTTTCCATAATTCACCCCTCCACTTT. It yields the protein CASSFFHNSPLHF.